Listed here are 16 T cell receptor beta chains from one sample, sequenced in a study of metastatic and nonmetastatic thyroid tumors. No patient had received any treatment before thyroid surgery. TCRdb reanalyzed the PCR reads with MiXCR. The sample lists 21,000 or so clones; approximately 30% were seen once. Sequences were obtained from tumor tissue. Every receptor here comes from a female donor with papillary thyroid cancer or a benign thyroid nodule (not recorded which). Some clones in this sample may be carry-over from other donors' samples.

This clone was observed many times. This chain joins TRBV28 and TRBJ2-3, with 11 bases lining up with TRBD2. CDR3 size: 17 residues. CDR1 and CDR2 (germline): MDHEN, SYDVKM. Unmatched junction bases numbered 11, after V lost 7 bases and J lost 2 bases. CDR3: CASIKVLAGAFTDTQYF. CDR3 DNA sequence: TGTGCCAGCATCAAGGTACTAGCGGGGGCCTTCACAGATACGCAGTATTTT. The complete variable domain, with remaining parts taken from reference TRBV28 and TRBJ2-3, reads DVKVTQSSRYLVKRTGEKVFLECVQDMDHENMFWYRQDPGLGLRLIYFSYDVKMKEKGDIPEGYSVSREKKERFSLILESASTNQTSMYLCASIKVLAGAFTDTQYFGPGTRLTVL.

The chain has TRBV18 and TRBJ2-1; tentatively, D is TRBD1 (6 bases). CDR3 length: 13 amino acids. The V end lost 3 bases, the J end lost 9 bases, and 12 bases lay between the germline ends. From germline, CDR1 is KGHSH and CDR2 LQKENI. The CDR3 spells CASSPTGYGEQFF. As DNA, the CDR3 is TGTGCCAGCTCACCTACAGGGTACGGTGAGCAGTTCTTC.

This clone has ten or more counts. The chain combines TRBV12-5 with TRBJ2-3; a possible D gene is TRBD2 (5 bases). The V and J ends lost 6 bases and 4 bases respectively, with 8 bases between them. Germline V gives CDR1 LGHNT, CDR2 FRNRAP. The CDR3 sequence is 12 residues long. This CDR3 reads CASGPRADTQYF. In DNA, the CDR3 is TGTGCTAGTGGCCCGCGGGCAGATACGCAGTATTTT.

This chain links TRBV7-9 with TRBJ1-1, with D possibly being TRBD1 (6 bases). From germline, CDR1 is SEHNR and CDR2 FQNEAQ (reference sequence). Trimming took off 6 bases at V and 2 bases at J, with 10 bases between the two ends. This CDR3 spans 13 amino acids. CDR3 region: CASSTGTNTEAFF. Here the CDR3 DNA reads TGTGCCAGCAGTACCGGGACAAACACTGAAGCTTTCTTT. The full variable domain, with the rest looked up from reference TRBV7-9 and TRBJ1-1, is DTGVSQNPRHKITKRGQNVTFRCDPISEHNRLYWYRQTLGQGPEFLTYFQNEAQLEKSRLLSDRFSAERPKGSFSTLEIQRTEQGDSAMYLCASSTGTNTEAFFGQGTRLTVV.

On this clone itself: The conserved final phenylalanine or tryptophan is absent from the CDR3, which likely points to a read error. J is TRBJ2-5 and V is TRBV9; 9 bases are a match to TRBD1. This CDR3 is built from 15 residues. Germline CDR1 and CDR2: SGDLS and YYNGEE. With 3 bases clipped from V and 5 bases from J, the junction kept 8 bases outside the gene matches. This CDR3 reads CASSGVQGAGETQYS. In nucleotides, the CDR3 is TGTGCCAGCAGCGGGGTACAGGGGGCGGGGGAGACCCAGTACTCC.

The chain recombines TRBV20-1 with TRBJ2-5; TRBD2 matches 14 bases. This CDR3 comprises 21 residues. J was trimmed by 5 bases and V by 0 bases; bases with no gene match: 20. From germline, CDR1 is DFQATT and CDR2 SNEGSKA (reference sequence). The CDR3 bases are TGCAGTGCTAGAGATTTGGTTTGGGGACTAGCGGGAGAGTTGGGTGGGGAGACCCAGTACTTC. As protein: CSARDLVWGLAGELGGETQYF.

This clone was counted between two and nine times. The CDR3 region is CASGGYTEAFF. CDR3 nucleotides: TGTGCCAGCGGTGGGTACACTGAAGCTTTCTTT. V usage is TRBV2 and J usage is TRBJ1-1; D remains unclear. The CDR3 length is 11 residues. Germline CDR1 SNHLY, CDR2 FYNNEI. Trimming removed 8 bases from V and 3 bases from J, with 7 bases in between. Drawing the rest from reference TRBV2 and TRBJ1-1, the complete variable domain is EPEVTQTPSHQVTQMGQEVILRCVPISNHLYFYWYRQILGQKVEFLVSFYNNEISEKSEIFDDQFSVERPDGSNFTLKIRSTKLEDSAMYFCASGGYTEAFFGQGTRLTVV.

In regard to this clone: At one end the junction does not follow the germline gene, possibly because of a read error. The sample contains more than one DNA sequence encoding this CDR3. The rearrangement links TRBV9 to TRBJ2-3, with D possibly matching TRBD2 (5 bases). The germline CDR1 and CDR2 sequences are SGDLS and YYNGEE. The CDR3 has 14 residues. Written as DNA, the CDR3 is TGTGCCAGCAGCGTAGCAGGACTTCGGGATACTCAGTACTTT. Residues: CASSVAGLRDTQYF.

The chain employs TRBV19 and TRBJ2-1, with D perhaps given as TRBD1 or TRBD2 (6 bases each). V was shortened by 10 bases and J by 8 bases, with 21 bases between the two germline ends. This CDR3 has 14 amino acids. Germline V lookup: CDR1 LNHDA, CDR2 SQIVND (reference sequence). CDR3 residues: CATKRWTAGYEQFF. Here the CDR3 DNA reads TGTGCCACCAAAAGGTGGACAGCGGGTTATGAGCAGTTCTTC.

This clone is deemed medium-sized. The J gene is TRBJ2-1, the V gene TRBV5-1, with a tentative D call TRBD2 (6 bases). CDR1 and CDR2 (germline): SGHRS, YFSETQ. V lost 0 bases to trimming and J lost 8 bases, with 15 bases between them. The CDR3 runs to 15 residues. Here the CDR3 reads CASSLGSSGGDEQFF. DNA for the CDR3: TGCGCCAGCAGCTTGGGTTCTTCCGGGGGTGATGAGCAGTTCTTC.

This clone has a count of ten or more. In DNA form, the CDR3 reads TGCAGTGCTGTGACGGACACAAGCTCTGGCTACACCTTC. The encoded protein is CSAVTDTSSGYTF. This chain links TRBV20-1 with TRBJ1-2, with a weak D call TRBD1 (5 bases). CDR3 length equals 13 residues. V lost 5 bases, J lost 7 bases, and 17 bases lay in between. Germline V gene sequence: CDR1 DFQATT, CDR2 SNEGSKA (reference sequence).

About this clone itself: A read error is possible here, since a much larger clone lies one base away. This rearrangement joins TRBV5-5 to TRBJ1-2; no definite D call. CDR3 length equals 12 residues. CDR1 SGHKS and CDR2 YYEKEE come from the germline V gene (reference sequence). The CDR3 nucleotides read TGTACCAGCAGCCCTGGAGTCTATGGTTACACCTTC. Protein product: CTSSPGVYGYTF.

This clone has a count of ten or more. The rearrangement links TRBV25-1 to TRBJ1-2, with TRBD1 matching over 8 bases. The V and J ends lost 8 bases and 1 base, in that order; junction bases with no gene match: 3. This CDR3 has 13 residues. CDR1 is MGHDK, CDR2 SYGVNS, per germline. The CDR3: CASQGAFNYGYTF. DNA of the CDR3: TGTGCCAGCCAGGGGGCGTTTAACTATGGCTACACCTTC.

This clone was seen repeatedly, ten times or more. The V call is TRBV29-1, the J call TRBJ2-5; D possibly corresponds to TRBD1 (6 bases). V lost 7 bases to trimming and J lost 1 base, with 13 bases between them. The germline gives CDR1 SQVTM, CDR2 ANQGSEA. This CDR3 has 13 residues. The CDR3 DNA is TGCAGCGCCTCAGACAGGCCCCAAGAGACCCAGTACTTC. This encodes CSASDRPQETQYF. The full variable domain, with the rest looked up from reference TRBV29-1 and TRBJ2-5, is SAVISQKPSRDICQRGTSLTIQCQVDSQVTMMFWYRQQPGQSLTLIATANQGSEATYESGFVIDKFPISRPNLTFSTLTVSNMSPEDSSIYLCSASDRPQETQYFGPGTRLLVL.

This clone was recorded at least ten times. The rearrangement uses TRBV6-1 and TRBJ2-5; 8 bases are shared with TRBD1. V trimming: 5 bases; J trimming: 1 base; junction bases outside the gene matches: 3. CDR3 length: 14 residues. Germline V gene lookup returns CDR1 MNHNS and CDR2 SASEGT. The CDR3 reads CASSWTGPQETQYF. CDR3 nucleotides: TGTGCCAGCAGTTGGACAGGGCCCCAAGAGACCCAGTACTTC.

This clone occurred many times. The rearrangement uses TRBV28 and TRBJ2-3; D could derive from TRBD1 or TRBD2 (5 bases each). The V gene lost 5 bases and the J gene lost 5 bases, with 11 bases spanning the gap. This CDR3 region has 13 residues. Germline CDR1 reads MDHEN; CDR2 reads SYDVKM. The CDR3, as DNA: TGTGCCAGCAGTCCCTCAGGGAGAGATACGCAGTATTTT. Protein product: CASSPSGRDTQYF.